The clone carrying this TCR beta chain was picked up a small number of times. This CDR3 comprises 15 residues. The germline CDR1 and CDR2 sequences are MNHEY and SVGAGI. V was shortened by 7 bases and J by 7 bases, with 19 bases between the two germline ends. MiXCR, applied by TCRdb to the RT-PCR reads, yields one record per CDR3 protein. Of about 700,000 distinct CDR3 sequences listed, more than 13% were seen once; the top ten hold 3% to 4.5%. The origin of this receptor is a female donor in good health, serving as a healthy control. Sequencing was performed on memory CD4+ T cells from blood. The chain is built from TRBV6-5 and TRBJ2-2; D may be TRBD2 (5 bases). Here the CDR3 DNA reads TGTGCCAGCAACTCAAGGGAGTACGACGGCGGGGAGCTGTTTTTT. This gives the protein CASNSREYDGGELFF.